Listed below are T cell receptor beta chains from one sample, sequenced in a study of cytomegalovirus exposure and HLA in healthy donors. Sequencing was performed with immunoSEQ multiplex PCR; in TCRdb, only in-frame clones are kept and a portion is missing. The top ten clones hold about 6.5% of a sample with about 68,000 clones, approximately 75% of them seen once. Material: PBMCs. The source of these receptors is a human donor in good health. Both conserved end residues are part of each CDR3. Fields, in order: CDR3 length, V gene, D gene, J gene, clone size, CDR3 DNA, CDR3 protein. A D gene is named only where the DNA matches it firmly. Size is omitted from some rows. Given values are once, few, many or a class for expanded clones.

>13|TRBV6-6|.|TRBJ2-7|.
TGTGCCAGCAGTTCCCTGAGAGAGGGCGAGCAGTACTTC
CASSSLREGEQYF
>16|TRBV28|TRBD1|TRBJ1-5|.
TGTGCCAGCAGTTCCTTAACAGGGGGGGGCAATCAGCCCCAGCATTTT
CASSSLTGGGNQPQHF
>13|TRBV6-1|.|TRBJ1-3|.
TGTGCCAGCAGCGGGACAACTGGAAACACCATATATTTT
CASSGTTGNTIYF
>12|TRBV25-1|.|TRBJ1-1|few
TGTGCCAGCACGGGGGTTTACACTGAAGCTTTCTTT
CASTGVYTEAFF
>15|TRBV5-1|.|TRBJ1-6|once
TGCGCCACCTCGCCGGTGGCAGGTGATAATTCACCCCTCCACTTT
CATSPVAGDNSPLHF
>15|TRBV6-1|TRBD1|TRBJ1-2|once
TGTGCCAGCAGTACCGGGACAGTAGCTAACTATGGCTACCCCTTC
CASSTGTVANYGYPF
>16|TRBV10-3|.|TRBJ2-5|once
TGTGCCATCAGCCCCTTGGGGGGGGGCCTCCAAGAGACCCAGTACTTC
CAISPLGGGLQETQYF
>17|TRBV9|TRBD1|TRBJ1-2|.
TGTGCCAGCAGCGTAGCGGCAGGGGGCCTAAATAACTATGGCTACACCTTC
CASSVAAGGLNNYGYTF
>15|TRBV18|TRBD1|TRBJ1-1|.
TGTGCCAGCTCACCAGGACAGGGAGAAGCCACTGAAGCTTTCTTT
CASSPGQGEATEAFF
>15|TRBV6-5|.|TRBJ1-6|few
TGTGCCAGCAGTTACCGGGCCGCGGGAAATTCACCCCTCCACTTT
CASSYRAAGNSPLHF
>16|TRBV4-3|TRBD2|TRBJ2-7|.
TGCGCCAGCAGCCAAGATCCAGCGGGGGGCCTCTACGAGCAGTACTTC
CASSQDPAGGLYEQYF
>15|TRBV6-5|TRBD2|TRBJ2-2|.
TGTGCCAGCAGACGGGGGGGCGGGAACACCGGGGAGCTGTTTTTT
CASRRGGGNTGELFF
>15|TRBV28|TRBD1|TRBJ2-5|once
TGTGCCAGCGGAACCAGGGGGCTGGGGGATGAGACCCAGTACTTC
CASGTRGLGDETQYF
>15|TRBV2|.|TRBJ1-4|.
TGTGCCAGCAGTGAAGCACGGGGACTCGGGGAAAAACTGTTTTTT
CASSEARGLGEKLFF
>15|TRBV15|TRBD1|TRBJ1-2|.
TGTGCCACCAGCAGAGAAACAGGGGGCGGGTATGGCTACACCTTC
CATSRETGGGYGYTF
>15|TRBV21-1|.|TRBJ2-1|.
TGTGCCAGCAGCAAAGGAGGGGGCCCCTACAATGAGCAGTTCTTC
CASSKGGGPYNEQFF
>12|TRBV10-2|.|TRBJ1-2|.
TGCGCCAGCAGTACCCCCGGGATGATCTCCACCTTC
CASSTPGMISTF
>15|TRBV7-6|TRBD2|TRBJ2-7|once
TGTGCCAGCAGCCCACGTAGCGGGGGGGCTTACGAGCAGTACTTC
CASSPRSGGAYEQYF
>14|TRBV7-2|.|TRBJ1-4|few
TGTGCCAGCAGCTTACAGGGGTCCAATGAAAAACTGTTTTTT
CASSLQGSNEKLFF
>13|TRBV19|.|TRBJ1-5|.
TGTGCCAGTAGGCTCAGGGAAGCGAGGCCCCAGCATTTT
CASRLREARPQHF
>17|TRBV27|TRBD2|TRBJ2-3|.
TGTGCCAGCAGTTCGGATTTTTGGCGGGGGGTGACAGATACGCAGTATTTT
CASSSDFWRGVTDTQYF
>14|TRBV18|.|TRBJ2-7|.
TGTGCCAGCTCACCTTCTACAGGTCGGCACGAGCAGTACTTC
CASSPSTGRHEQYF
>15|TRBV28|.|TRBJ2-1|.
TGTGCCAGCAGACCAAGGCTAGCGAGTAGTAATGAGCAGTTCTTC
CASRPRLASSNEQFF
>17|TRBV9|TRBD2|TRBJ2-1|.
TGTGCCAGCAGCCCCCGACATAGCGGGGGGGCTTACAATGAGCAGTTCTTC
CASSPRHSGGAYNEQFF
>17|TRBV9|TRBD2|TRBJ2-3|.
TGTGCCAGCAGCGTAGCTACCCGGGGGGGCCTTACAGATACGCAGTATTTT
CASSVATRGGLTDTQYF
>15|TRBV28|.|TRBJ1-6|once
TGTGCCAGCAGTTTGGCCCTTCCGAATAATTCACCCCTCCACTTT
CASSLALPNNSPLHF
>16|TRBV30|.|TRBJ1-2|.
TGTGCCTTGACAAGCGGGGGGCAGGTGGGTGGCTATGGCTACACCTTC
CALTSGGQVGGYGYTF
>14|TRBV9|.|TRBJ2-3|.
TGTGCCAGCAGCGTAGGTGGCATCACAGATACGCAGTATTTT
CASSVGGITDTQYF
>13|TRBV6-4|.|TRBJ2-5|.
TGTGCCAGCAGCAGGGGATTACAAGAGACCCAGTACTTC
CASSRGLQETQYF
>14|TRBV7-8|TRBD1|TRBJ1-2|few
TGTGCCAGCAGCTTAGGTCACAGGGGCTATGGCTACACCTTC
CASSLGHRGYGYTF
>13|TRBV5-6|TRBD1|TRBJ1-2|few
TGTGCCAGCAGCTGGGACAGGATGGATGGCTACACCTTC
CASSWDRMDGYTF
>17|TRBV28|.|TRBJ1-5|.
TGTGCCAGCACTCCGGACGGACTAAGAGGGCACAATCAGCCCCAGCATTTT
CASTPDGLRGHNQPQHF
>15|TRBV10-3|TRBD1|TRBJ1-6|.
TGTGCCATCAGGGGACAGGGGATTGATAATTCACCCCTCCACTTT
CAIRGQGIDNSPLHF
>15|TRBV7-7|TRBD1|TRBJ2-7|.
TGTGCCAGCAGCCTAGGGACAGGAGGCTCATACGAGCAGTACTTC
CASSLGTGGSYEQYF
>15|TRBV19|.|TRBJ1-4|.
TGTGCCAGTAGTACTGGAGGGGTTCTATCCGAAAAACTGTTTTTT
CASSTGGVLSEKLFF
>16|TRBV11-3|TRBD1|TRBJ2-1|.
TGTGCCAGCAGCGGCCGACAGGGCCCCTCCTACAATGAGCAGTTCTTC
CASSGRQGPSYNEQFF
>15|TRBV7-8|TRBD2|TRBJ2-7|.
TGTGCCAGCAGCTTAAAAGGGAGGGCTGTCTACGAGCAGTACTTC
CASSLKGRAVYEQYF
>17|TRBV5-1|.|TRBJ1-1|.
TGCGCCAGCAACCCAATATCAGGGAATGCTCCGAACACTGAAGCTTTCTTT
CASNPISGNAPNTEAFF
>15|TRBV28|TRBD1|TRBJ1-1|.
TGTGCCAGCAGCCCGGGACAGGGATCGAACACTGAAGCTTTCTTT
CASSPGQGSNTEAFF
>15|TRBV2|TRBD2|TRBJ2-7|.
TGTGCCAGCAGTGCCGCCAGCGGGGTGCGAGGCGAGCAGTACTTC
CASSAASGVRGEQYF
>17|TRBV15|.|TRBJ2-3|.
TGTGCCACCAGCAGAGGCCAATGGGGAGGAAACACAGATACGCAGTATTTT
CATSRGQWGGNTDTQYF
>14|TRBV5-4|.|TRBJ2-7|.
TGTGCCAGCAGCTTGGGTGGGAGATCCTACGAGCAGTACTTC
CASSLGGRSYEQYF
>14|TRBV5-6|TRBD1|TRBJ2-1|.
TGTGCCAGCAGACGAGACAGGGTTGACGATGAGCAGTTCTTC
CASRRDRVDDEQFF
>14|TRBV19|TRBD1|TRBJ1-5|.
TGTGCCAGTAGGCACAGGGGGGACAATCAGCCCCAGCATTTT
CASRHRGDNQPQHF
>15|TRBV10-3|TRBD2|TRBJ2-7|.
TGTGCCATCAGTGAGGGAGTAGCGGGGACCTACGAGCAGTACTTC
CAISEGVAGTYEQYF
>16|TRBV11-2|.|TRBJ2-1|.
TGTGCCAGCAGCTTCCGGGCCCTCGGGGCCTACAATGAGCAGTTCTTC
CASSFRALGAYNEQFF
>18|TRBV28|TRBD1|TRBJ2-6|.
TGTGCCAGCAGTGTCATTAGGGGGCGCAGGTCTGGGGCCAACGTCCTGACTTTC
CASSVIRGRRSGANVLTF
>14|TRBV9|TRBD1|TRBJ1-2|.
TGTGCCAGCAGCAAACGGGGACAGGAGGATGGCTACCCCTTC
CASSKRGQEDGYPF
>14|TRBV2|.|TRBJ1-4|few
TGTGCCAGCAGAAGAACAGGGTTTAGGGAAAAACTGTTTTTT
CASRRTGFREKLFF
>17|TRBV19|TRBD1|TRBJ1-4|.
TGTGCCAGTAGTAAGGGGACAGGGGACATGTCTAATGAAAAACTGTTTTTT
CASSKGTGDMSNEKLFF
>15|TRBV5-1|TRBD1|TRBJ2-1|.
TGCGCCAGCAGCTTAGAGGACAGGTCCTACAATGAGCAGTTCTTC
CASSLEDRSYNEQFF
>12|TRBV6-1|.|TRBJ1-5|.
TGTGCCAGCAGTGAAGACGTCGCAGCCCAGCATTTT
CASSEDVAAQHF
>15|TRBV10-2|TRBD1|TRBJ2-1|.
TGCGCCAGCAGTGGAAGACAGGGGAGCTACAATGAGCAGTTCTTC
CASSGRQGSYNEQFF
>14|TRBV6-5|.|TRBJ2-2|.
TGTGCCAGCAGTTATTATAGAGACACCGGGGAGCTGTTTTTT
CASSYYRDTGELFF
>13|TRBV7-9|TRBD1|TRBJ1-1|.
TGTGCCAGCAGCTTATACCGGGACAGTGAAGCTTTCTTT
CASSLYRDSEAFF